Listed here are 20 T cell receptor beta chains from one sample, sequenced in a study of regulatory T cells in long-lasting Graves disease (dated by TCRdb to the early 2020s). Libraries were prepared through multiplex PCR. TCRdb records Illumina HiSeq 4000 as the sequencer. CDR3 regions were amplified by Arm-PCR with iRepertoire HTBI primers to construct TCR beta libraries. TCRdb took the public reads, trimmed them with fastp at Q25, ran MiXCR for clone calling and kept in-frame beta chains. Under each unique CDR3 protein, matching rows form one entry showing the most common genes and DNA. The sample table records over 300,000 distinct CDR3 sequences; about a sixth of these occur just once. In total, the top ten clones hold 20% to 25% of the sample. This specimen's time point label, interpreted: newly diagnosed GD, antithyroid drugs for less than 3 months. For both TCR sequencing and RNA sequencing, RNA was extracted from PBMCs using TRIzol.

Sequenced here: peripheral blood mononuclear cells (PBMCs), sampled at new diagnosis, from a patient treated with antithyroid drugs. These receptors originate from a female donor with Graves disease.

This clonotype was seen many times. The chain links TRBV28 to TRBJ2-2; D possibly corresponds to TRBD1 (5 bases). The CDR3 is made up of 13 amino acids. V shed 8 bases and J shed 1 base, with 8 bases lying between them. Per germline, CDR1 MDHEN and CDR2 SYDVKM. As DNA, the CDR3 is TGTGCCAGCTTTACAGGGAACACCGGGGAGCTGTTTTTT. Encoded protein: CASFTGNTGELFF.

CDR3 DNA: TGTGCCAGCAGTTACTCCCCAACGTACAATGAGCAGTTCTTC. Its protein product is CASSYSPTYNEQFF. The chain is built from TRBV6-2 or TRBV6-3 and TRBJ2-1, with no clear D. The germline V and J ends were trimmed by 0 bases and 4 bases, with 7 bases remaining between them. Germline V gives CDR1 MNHEY, CDR2 SVGEGT. The CDR3 loop spans 14 amino acids.

Ten or more counts support this clonotype. The CDR3 nucleotides are TGTGCCAGCATTTCCCCCGGGACAGTCACAATGAACACTGAAGCTTTCTTT. This gives the protein CASISPGTVTMNTEAFF. The chain recombines TRBV6-2 or TRBV6-3 with TRBJ1-1, with 7 bases identical to TRBD1. This CDR3 has 17 residues. The V segment lost 7 bases and the J segment 0 bases; nucleotides outside the gene matches: 14. Per germline, CDR1 MNHEY and CDR2 SVGEGT.

The chain is built from TRBV20-1 and TRBJ2-3; 8 positions match TRBD2. The CDR3 covers 14 residues. With 5 bases clipped from V and 0 bases from J, the junction kept 4 bases outside the gene matches. CDR1 is DFQATT and CDR2 is SNEGSKA in the germline V gene (reference sequence). As DNA, the CDR3 is TGCAGTGCTCCGACTAGCGCTAGCACAGATACGCAGTATTTT. Encoded protein: CSAPTSASTDTQYF.

This clonotype was seen many times. V and J are TRBV7-2 and TRBJ1-2, with D possibly matching TRBD1 (5 bases). Germline CDR1 reads SGHTA; CDR2 reads FQGNSA. The CDR3 is 15 residues long. Trimming left V 2 bases short and J 6 bases short, with 16 bases between. The DNA of the CDR3 is TGTGCCAGCAGCTTATATGGGGCGTGGGGAGATGGCTACACCTTC. Amino acid sequence: CASSLYGAWGDGYTF.

This clonotype was recorded many times. The gene calls are TRBV20-1 and TRBJ1-1; TRBD1 matches 8 bases. The CDR3 loop spans 14 amino acids. The J segment lost 6 bases and the V segment lost 2 bases, leaving 8 bases of the junction unmatched. Germline CDR1 and CDR2: DFQATT and SNEGSKA (reference sequence). The CDR3 DNA is TGCAGTGCTAGATTAGGACAGGGAACGTCTGAAGCTTTCTTT. Encoded protein: CSARLGQGTSEAFF.

This clonotype came up many times. The V and J genes are TRBV7-2 and TRBJ1-6; D unclear. Trimming stripped 1 base from V and 6 bases from J, with 7 bases between. Looked up from germline, CDR1 is SGHTA and CDR2 is FQGNSA. CDR3 length: 14 residues. The CDR3 sequence is CASSLGPRNSPLHF. CDR3 coding DNA: TGTGCCAGCAGCTTAGGGCCCCGTAATTCACCCCTCCACTTT.

This clonotype has ten or more counts. J is TRBJ1-5 and V is TRBV20-1; D is unclear. Trimming took off 3 bases at V and 2 bases at J, with 8 bases between the two ends. Looked up from germline, CDR1 is DFQATT and CDR2 is SNEGSKA (reference sequence). CDR3 length equals 13 residues. For the CDR3, the DNA is TGCAGTGCTAGGGTAAATGGCAATCAGCCCCAGCATTTT. Encoded protein: CSARVNGNQPQHF.

This clonotype was seen a few times. One end of the junction is discordant with germline, which a read error may explain. V gene TRBV12-5 combines with J gene TRBJ1-1; 7 bases line up with TRBD1. Germline lookup yields CDR1 LGHNT and CDR2 FRNRAP. This CDR3 region has 14 residues. For the CDR3, the DNA is TGTGTTAGTGGTTTGGGACAGCCTAACACTGAAGCTTTCTTT. It specifies CVSGLGQPNTEAFF.

This clonotype was observed at least ten times. V is TRBV2 and J is TRBJ2-7; 11 bases fit TRBD1. The germline V gene encodes CDR1 SNHLY and CDR2 FYNNEI. The V gene end was trimmed by 11 bases and the J gene end by 3 bases; junction bases not matched to a gene: 3. The CDR3 extends over 12 amino acids. In DNA form, the CDR3 reads TGTGCCCGAGGGACAGGGGGCTACGAGCAGTACTTC. Translated: CARGTGGYEQYF.

This clonotype has a count of ten or more. The chain is built from TRBV20-1 and TRBJ1-1, with 7 positions matching TRBD1. Germline V lookup: CDR1 DFQATT, CDR2 SNEGSKA (reference sequence). There are 14 residues in the CDR3. V was pared by 0 bases and J by 6 bases, with 7 bases of the junction left unmatched. CDR3 amino acids: CSARDLIGGPEAFF. The CDR3 DNA sequence: TGCAGTGCTAGAGATCTGATAGGGGGCCCTGAAGCTTTCTTT.

At least ten counts were recorded for this clonotype. The chain joins TRBV11-2 to TRBJ1-2; D not certain. The V gene's germline CDR1 is SGHAT and CDR2 FQNNGV. CDR3 length: 15 residues. V was shortened by 0 bases and J by 5 bases, with 13 bases between the two germline ends. CDR3 nucleotide sequence: TGTGCCAGCAGCTTAGATCACGGTGCGTGGTATGGCTACACCTTC. This translates into CASSLDHGAWYGYTF.

This clonotype was counted many times. J is TRBJ2-1 and V is TRBV4-1; TRBD2 might be the D (5 bases). CDR1 is MGHRA and CDR2 is YSYEKL in the germline V gene. The V end was cut by 0 bases, the J end by 14 bases, with 17 bases between. This CDR3 has 14 residues. The CDR3 nucleotides read TGCGCCAGCAGCCAAGATGAGGGCTTCCCAAGGAAGTTCTTC. It encodes CASSQDEGFPRKFF.

The CDR3 loop is CASSSRSGGPHYEQYF. CDR3 coding DNA: TGCGCCAGCAGCTCCAGGAGCGGGGGGCCTCACTACGAGCAGTACTTC. This sequence joins TRBV4-1 and TRBJ2-7; 9 nucleotides agree with TRBD2. The CDR3 loop spans 16 amino acids. The germline CDR1 and CDR2 sequences are MGHRA and YSYEKL. The J segment lost 3 bases and the V segment lost 5 bases, leaving 11 bases of the junction unmatched.

This clonotype came up many times. The chain joins TRBV11-2 to TRBJ1-1; 9 nucleotides align to TRBD1. Per the germline V gene, CDR1 is SGHAT and CDR2 is FQNNGV. The CDR3 contains 11 residues. Trimming removed 5 bases from V and 10 bases from J; junction bases left unmatched: 2. The DNA for the CDR3 is TGTGCCAGCAGCCCGGACAGGGGAGCTTTCTTT. It is translated as CASSPDRGAFF.

The sample holds a few counts of this clonotype. This rearrangement joins TRBV18 to TRBJ1-1, with no clear D. The CDR3 spans 15 residues. The V and J ends lost 2 bases and 0 bases respectively, with 10 bases between them. The germline gives CDR1 KGHSH, CDR2 LQKENI. This CDR3 reads CASSPGAGLNTEAFF. CDR3 bases: TGTGCCAGCTCACCAGGTGCAGGCTTGAACACTGAAGCTTTCTTT.

This clonotype was seen ten or more times. The genes are TRBV27 and TRBJ1-3; TRBD1 aligns across 11 bases. J gave up 4 bases and V 5 bases, and 7 bases lay outside the gene matches. Per germline, CDR1 MNHEY and CDR2 SMNVEV (reference sequence). CDR3 length: 16 amino acids. This CDR3 is CASSPRTGGSGNTIYF. The CDR3 DNA sequence: TGTGCCAGCAGTCCACGGACAGGGGGCTCGGGAAACACCATATATTTT.

This clonotype has a count of ten or more. CDR3 nucleotide sequence: TGTGCCAGCAGCGTATCGGGACTAGCGGGGTTGGATACGCAGTATTTT. Its protein is CASSVSGLAGLDTQYF. This chain uses TRBV9 with TRBJ2-3; 13 nucleotides agree with TRBD2. The V gene's germline CDR1 is SGDLS and CDR2 YYNGEE. Losses at the gene ends were 1 base for V and 6 bases for J; bases not matched to a gene: 5. CDR3 length: 16 amino acids.

In this sample, this clonotype turned up many times. The chain combines TRBV12-5 with TRBJ1-1; D unclear. CDR3 length equals 14 residues. In germline, CDR1 is LGHNT, CDR2 FRNRAP. The V gene lost 2 bases and the J gene lost 1 base, with 8 bases spanning the gap. The CDR3 spells CASGLWRSNTEAFF. The CDR3 nucleotides are TGTGCTAGTGGTTTGTGGCGGTCGAACACTGAAGCTTTCTTT.

In its sample, this clonotype was seen many times. This chain uses TRBV29-1 with TRBJ1-2; D perhaps matches TRBD1 (5 bases). Germline V gives CDR1 SQVTM, CDR2 ANQGSEA. This CDR3 is built from 11 residues. The germline V and J ends were trimmed by 7 bases and 8 bases, with 14 bases remaining between them. DNA for the CDR3: TGCAGCGCTGAGGGGCTCCCCGGCTACACCTTC. Protein: CSAEGLPGYTF. Drawing the rest from reference TRBV29-1 and TRBJ1-2, the complete variable domain is SAVISQKPSRDICQRGTSLTIQCQVDSQVTMMFWYRQQPGQSLTLIATANQGSEATYESGFVIDKFPISRPNLTFSTLTVSNMSPEDSSIYLCSAEGLPGYTFGSGTRLTVV.